Sequencing of this T cell receptor beta chain was carried out in a study of shared clonotypes between healthy human individuals. General study findings and limits: Blood was the sole source, and tissue repertoires probably differ. Compared with memory subsets, naive subsets generally had larger estimated richness.

Subsets obtained from CD4+ cells comprised CD45RA+ naive and CD45RA-negative memory cells. Notes on this clone: Its antigen is as yet unknown.

Samples underwent the assay at deep level. Assay: immunoSEQ multiplex PCR; the TCRdb copy retains only in-frame clones and omits some. The sample contains approximately 2.5 million clones, around 90% of which appear only once. With 5 bases removed from V and 2 bases from J, the gap between germline ends came to 6 bases. The CDR3 totals 12 residues. Germline V gene lookup returns CDR1 SGHTA and CDR2 FQGNSA. The TCR was taken from a man between 18 and 29 years old in good health. Sequencing was carried out using naive CD4+ T cells sorted from blood. The subset here: CD45RA+ positively selected. This sequence joins TRBV7-2 and TRBJ1-2; D unresolved. The CDR3, as DNA: TGTGCCAGCAGCCCAAGGAACTATGGCTACACCTTC. The encoded protein is CASSPRNYGYTF.